This record covers a single T cell receptor beta chain. Its target is not known. This record belongs to a study of beta chain features in type 1 diabetes. For the study at large: Similarity in age, gender and cell yields was seen between patients and healthy donors.

Germline loops: CDR1 ENHRY, CDR2 SYGVKD. This CDR3 spans 14 amino acids. Regarding the study as a whole: Among patients with Type 1 diabetes, TCRB CDR3s were moderately but significantly shorter in every one of the four CD4+ subsets. Any PCR bias toward short templates would affect both groups alike.

Expressed TCRB transcripts were sequenced because the isolated RNA had all been reverse transcribed beforehand. TCRdb's table, derived via immunoSEQ multiplex PCR, lists solely in-frame clones and lacks some. The sample lists more than 300,000 clones; roughly a tenth were seen once. Material: central memory CD4+ T cells from blood. The clonotype comes from a young man with type 1 diabetes. This rearrangement joins TRBV10-3 to TRBJ2-5; no definite D call. The J call may be mistaken, given a closer DNA end match to TRBJ2-7. CDR3 amino acids: CAIRDPRGNNEQYF. DNA of the CDR3: TGTGCCATCAGGGACCCCCGCGGTAACAACGAGCAGTACTTC.